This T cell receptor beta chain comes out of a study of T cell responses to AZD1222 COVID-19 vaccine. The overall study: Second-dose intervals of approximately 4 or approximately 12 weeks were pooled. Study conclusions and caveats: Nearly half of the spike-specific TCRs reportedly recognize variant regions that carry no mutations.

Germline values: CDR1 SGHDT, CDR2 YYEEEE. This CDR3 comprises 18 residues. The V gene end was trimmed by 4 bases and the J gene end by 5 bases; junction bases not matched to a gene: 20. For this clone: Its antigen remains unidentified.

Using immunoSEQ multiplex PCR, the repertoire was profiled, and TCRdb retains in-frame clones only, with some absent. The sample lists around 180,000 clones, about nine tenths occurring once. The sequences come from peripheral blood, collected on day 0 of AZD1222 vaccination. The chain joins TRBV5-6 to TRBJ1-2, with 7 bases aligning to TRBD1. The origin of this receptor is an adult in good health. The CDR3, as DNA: TGTGCCAGCAGCCCCTTAGTCCACAGGGGACCTATCGGATATGGCTACACCTTC. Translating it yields CASSPLVHRGPIGYGYTF.